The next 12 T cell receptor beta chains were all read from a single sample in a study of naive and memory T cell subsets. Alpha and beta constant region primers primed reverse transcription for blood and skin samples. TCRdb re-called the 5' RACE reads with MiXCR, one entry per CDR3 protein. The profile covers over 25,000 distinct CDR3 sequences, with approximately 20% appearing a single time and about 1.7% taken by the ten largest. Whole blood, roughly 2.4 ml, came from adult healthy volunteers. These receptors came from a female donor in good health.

The CDR3 nucleotides read TGCGCCAGCACTGAAACCGGGACTGCGAACACTGAAGCTTTCTTT. It is translated as CASTETGTANTEAFF. This rearrangement joins TRBV5-1 to TRBJ1-1, with D tentatively TRBD1 (5 bases). Germline V gene data show CDR1 as SGHRS and CDR2 as YFSETQ. The CDR3 covers 15 residues. V was shortened by 6 bases and J by 1 base, with 16 bases between the two germline ends. The full variable domain, rest sourced from reference TRBV5-1 and TRBJ1-1, is KAGVTQTPRYLIKTRGQQVTLSCSPISGHRSVSWYQQTPGQGLQFLFEYFSETQRNKGNFPGRFSGRQFSNSRSEMNVSTLELGDSALYLCASTETGTANTEAFFGQGTRLTVV.

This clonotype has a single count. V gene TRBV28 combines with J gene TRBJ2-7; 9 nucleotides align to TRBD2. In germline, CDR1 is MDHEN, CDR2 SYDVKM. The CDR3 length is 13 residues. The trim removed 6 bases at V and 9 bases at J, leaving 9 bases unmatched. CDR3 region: CASSRVAGVVQYF. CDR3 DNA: TGTGCCAGCAGCCGGGTAGCGGGAGTGGTGCAGTACTTC.

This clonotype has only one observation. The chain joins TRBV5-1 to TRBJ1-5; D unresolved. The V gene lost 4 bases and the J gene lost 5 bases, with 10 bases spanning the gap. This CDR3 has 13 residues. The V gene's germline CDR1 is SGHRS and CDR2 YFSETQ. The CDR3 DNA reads TGCGCCAGCAGCATCGTGAGTGATCAGCCCCAGCATTTT. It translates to CASSIVSDQPQHF.

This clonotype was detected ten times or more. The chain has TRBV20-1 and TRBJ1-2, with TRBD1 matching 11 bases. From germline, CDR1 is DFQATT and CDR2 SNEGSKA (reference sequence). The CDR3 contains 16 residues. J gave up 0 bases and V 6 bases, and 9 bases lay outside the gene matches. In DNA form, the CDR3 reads TGCAGTGCCTCCAGCCCGGGACAGGGGGCTAACTATGGCTACACCTTC. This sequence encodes CSASSPGQGANYGYTF.

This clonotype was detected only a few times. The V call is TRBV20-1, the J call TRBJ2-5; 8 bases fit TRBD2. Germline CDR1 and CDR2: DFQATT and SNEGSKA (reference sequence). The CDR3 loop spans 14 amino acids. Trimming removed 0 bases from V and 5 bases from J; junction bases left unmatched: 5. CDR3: CSAREVSGAETQYF. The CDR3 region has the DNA TGCAGTGCTAGAGAGGTTAGCGGGGCTGAGACCCAGTACTTC.

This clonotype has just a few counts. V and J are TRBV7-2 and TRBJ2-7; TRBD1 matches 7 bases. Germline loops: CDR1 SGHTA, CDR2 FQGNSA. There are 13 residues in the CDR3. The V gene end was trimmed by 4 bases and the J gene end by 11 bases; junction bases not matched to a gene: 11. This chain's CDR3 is CASSSQGGQGEYF. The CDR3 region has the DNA TGTGCCAGCAGCTCCCAAGGGGGCCAAGGGGAGTACTTC.

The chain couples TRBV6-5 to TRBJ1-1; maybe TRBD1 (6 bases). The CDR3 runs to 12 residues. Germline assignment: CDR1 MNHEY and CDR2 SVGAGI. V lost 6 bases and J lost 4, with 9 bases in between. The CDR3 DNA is TGTGCCAGCAGGGCAGGGGTCACTGAAGCTTTCTTT. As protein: CASRAGVTEAFF.

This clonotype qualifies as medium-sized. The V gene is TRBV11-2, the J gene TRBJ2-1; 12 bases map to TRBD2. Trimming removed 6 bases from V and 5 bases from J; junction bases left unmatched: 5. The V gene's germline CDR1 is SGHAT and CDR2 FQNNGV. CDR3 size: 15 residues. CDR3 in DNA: TGTGCCAGCAGTCTACTAGCGGGGGGCGACAATGAGCAGTTCTTC. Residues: CASSLLAGGDNEQFF.

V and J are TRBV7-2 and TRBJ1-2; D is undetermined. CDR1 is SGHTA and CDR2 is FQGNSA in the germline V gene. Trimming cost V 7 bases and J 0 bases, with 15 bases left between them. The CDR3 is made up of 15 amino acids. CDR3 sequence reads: CASNSHGGSNYGYTF. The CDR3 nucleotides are TGTGCCAGCAACTCGCACGGCGGATCTAACTATGGCTACACCTTC.

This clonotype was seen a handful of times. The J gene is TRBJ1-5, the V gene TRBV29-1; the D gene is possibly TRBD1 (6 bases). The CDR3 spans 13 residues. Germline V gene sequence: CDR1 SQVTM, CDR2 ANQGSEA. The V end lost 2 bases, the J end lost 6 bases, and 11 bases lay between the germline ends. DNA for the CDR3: TGCAGCGTTGAAATGGGGGCGGGTCAGCCCCAGCATTTT. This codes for CSVEMGAGQPQHF. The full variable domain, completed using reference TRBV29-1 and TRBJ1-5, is SAVISQKPSRDICQRGTSLTIQCQVDSQVTMMFWYRQQPGQSLTLIATANQGSEATYESGFVIDKFPISRPNLTFSTLTVSNMSPEDSSIYLCSVEMGAGQPQHFGDGTRLSIL.

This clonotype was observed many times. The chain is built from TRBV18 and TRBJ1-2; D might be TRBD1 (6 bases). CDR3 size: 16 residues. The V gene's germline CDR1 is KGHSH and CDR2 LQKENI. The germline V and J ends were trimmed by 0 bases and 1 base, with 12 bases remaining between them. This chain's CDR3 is CASSPPGTPFNYGYTF. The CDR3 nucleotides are TGTGCCAGCTCACCACCGGGGACACCTTTTAACTATGGCTACACCTTC.

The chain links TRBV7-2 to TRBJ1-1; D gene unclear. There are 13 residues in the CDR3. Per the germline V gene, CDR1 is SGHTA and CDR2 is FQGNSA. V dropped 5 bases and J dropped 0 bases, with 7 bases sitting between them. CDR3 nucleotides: TGTGCCAGCAGCAACGAAATGAACACTGAAGCTTTCTTT. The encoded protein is CASSNEMNTEAFF.